In its sample, the clone carrying this T cell receptor beta chain was seen many times. The antigen is unknown. The sample is drawn from a study of early T cells in non-severe SARS-CoV-2 infection. Study-level points and caveats: Missing private and CD4 specificities, VDJdb matching favored anti-spike CD8 responses.

The CDR3 consists of 15 residues. With 1 base removed from V and 4 bases from J, the gap between germline ends came to 9 bases. Germline V gives CDR1 KGHDR, CDR2 SFDVKD. Individual cDNA molecules carried attached unique molecular identifiers. TCRdb called the 5' RACE reads again in MiXCR, with one record for every CDR3 protein. The sample lists 60,000 to 80,000 distinct CDR3 sequences; more than 10% were seen once. Sequencing used whole blood. This receptor was obtained from an adult who was a healthcare worker with PCR-confirmed SARS-CoV-2 infection or an uninfected control (not recorded which). V and J are TRBV24-1 and TRBJ2-2; D not certain. In nucleotides, the CDR3 is TGTGCCACCAGTGATTTACCACAATCCACCGGGGAGCTGTTTTTT. Protein sequence: CATSDLPQSTGELFF.